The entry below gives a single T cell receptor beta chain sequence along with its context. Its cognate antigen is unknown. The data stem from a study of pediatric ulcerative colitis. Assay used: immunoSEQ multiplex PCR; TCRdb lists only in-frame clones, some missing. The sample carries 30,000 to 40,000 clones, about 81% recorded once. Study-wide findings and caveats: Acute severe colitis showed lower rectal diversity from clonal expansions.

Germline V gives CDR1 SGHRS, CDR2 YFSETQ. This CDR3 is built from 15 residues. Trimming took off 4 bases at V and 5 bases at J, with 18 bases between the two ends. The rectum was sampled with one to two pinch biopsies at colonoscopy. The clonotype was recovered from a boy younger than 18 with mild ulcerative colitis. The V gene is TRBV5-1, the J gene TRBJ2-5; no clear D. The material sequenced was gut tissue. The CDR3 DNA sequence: TGCGCCAGCAGCGTTACGGTTGGGTTTCGGGAGACCCAGTACTTC. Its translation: CASSVTVGFRETQYF.